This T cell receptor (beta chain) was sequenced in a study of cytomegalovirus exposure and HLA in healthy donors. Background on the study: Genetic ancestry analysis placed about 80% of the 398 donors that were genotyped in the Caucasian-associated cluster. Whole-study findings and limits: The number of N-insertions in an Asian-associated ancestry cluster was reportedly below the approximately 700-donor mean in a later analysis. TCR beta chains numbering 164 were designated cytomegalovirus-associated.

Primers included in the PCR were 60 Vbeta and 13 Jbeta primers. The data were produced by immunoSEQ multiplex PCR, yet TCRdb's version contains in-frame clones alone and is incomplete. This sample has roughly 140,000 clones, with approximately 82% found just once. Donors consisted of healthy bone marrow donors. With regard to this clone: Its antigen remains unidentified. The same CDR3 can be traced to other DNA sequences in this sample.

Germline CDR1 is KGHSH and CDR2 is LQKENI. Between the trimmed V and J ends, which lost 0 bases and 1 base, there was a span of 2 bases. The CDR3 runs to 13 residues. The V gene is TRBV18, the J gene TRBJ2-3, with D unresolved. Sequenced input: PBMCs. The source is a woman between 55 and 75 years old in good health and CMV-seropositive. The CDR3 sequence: CASSPPGTDTQYF. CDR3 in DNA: TGTGCCAGCTCACCACCCGGCACAGATACGCAGTATTTT.